One and the same sample provided the 3 T cell receptor beta chains below, sequenced in a study of cytomegalovirus exposure and HLA in healthy donors. The PCR had 60 Vbeta and 13 Jbeta primers. TCRdb's copy holds only in-frame clones and misses some; the assay was immunoSEQ multiplex PCR. Of about 89,000 clones detected, less than 9.5% appear once; the ten largest clones hold around 4.9%. Sequenced sample: PBMCs. The receptors stem from a man aged 50-60 years in good health and CMV-seropositive.

The V gene is TRBV14, the J gene TRBJ1-6, with D tentatively TRBD1 (5 bases). Germline loops: CDR1 SGHDN, CDR2 FVKESK. The CDR3 covers 16 residues. V lost 1 base to trimming and J lost 6 bases, with 13 bases between them. The CDR3: CASSQAGWGGNSPLHF. The CDR3 region has the DNA TGTGCCAGCAGCCAAGCAGGGTGGGGAGGTAATTCACCCCTCCACTTT.

This chain joins TRBV5-1 and TRBJ1-1; the match to TRBD1 covers 9 bases. The CDR3 loop spans 16 amino acids. V shed 2 bases and J 5 bases; nucleotides not matched to a gene: 10. Germline V gene lookup returns CDR1 SGHRS and CDR2 YFSETQ. Here the CDR3 reads CASSLSGTGLGTEAFF. The CDR3 nucleotides read TGCGCCAGCAGCTTATCCGGGACAGGGCTTGGGACTGAAGCTTTCTTT.

The chain carries TRBV19 and TRBJ1-5, with TRBD1 matching 7 bases. CDR1 is LNHDA, CDR2 SQIVND, per germline (reference sequence). The V segment lost 3 bases and the J segment 4 bases; nucleotides outside the gene matches: 9. This CDR3 contains 16 residues. As DNA, the CDR3 is TGTGCCAGTAGTATTCTCAGGGGGGTTTTTAATCAGCCCCAGCATTTT. This translates into CASSILRGVFNQPQHF.